The rows below give T cell receptor beta chains drawn from one sample of a study of shared clonotypes between healthy human individuals. Here immunoSEQ multiplex PCR was the method, and the copy in TCRdb shows in-frame clones only, minus some. Among 400,000 to 500,000 clones, 70% to 80% were seen once, and the ten largest hold around 13%. Sequencing was performed on PBMCs. These receptors were obtained from a woman aged 40 to 50 in good health. Some clones in this sample may be carry-over from other donors' samples. Each CDR3 is given without its conserved first and last residue.

V: TRBV4-1; J: TRBJ2-7; CDR3: ASSPGLAGGVYEQY
V: TRBV4-2; J: TRBJ1-5; CDR3: ASSQNPTGLGQPQH
V: TRBV11-2; J: TRBJ2-7; CDR3: ASSLGTDPSYEQY
V: TRBV27; J: TRBJ2-7; CDR3: ARPGQAYEQY
V: TRBV15; J: TRBJ2-1; CDR3: ATSLHGGFKSAYNEQF
V: TRBV29-1; J: TRBJ1-2; CDR3: SVQSGRGSYGYT
V: TRBV4-1; J: TRBJ2-7; CDR3: ASSYSYRDRSYEQY
V: TRBV7-6; J: TRBJ1-1; CDR3: ASSLEPPPNTEAF
V: TRBV7-9; J: TRBJ2-5; CDR3: ASNLAIEAQY
V: TRBV4-1; J: TRBJ2-7; CDR3: ASSQGELGSYEQY
V: TRBV4-3; J: TRBJ2-2; CDR3: ASSHLIGDTGELF
V: TRBV11-2; J: TRBJ1-2; CDR3: ASSLAVNYGYT
V: TRBV28; J: TRBJ1-5; CDR3: ASSLGRFGRQGPQPQH
V: TRBV2; J: TRBJ1-2; CDR3: ASSDPRTTNYGYT
V: TRBV18; J: TRBJ2-2; CDR3: ASSPRTGPTGELF
V: TRBV30; J: TRBJ2-3; CDR3: AWSRDRASTDTQY
V: TRBV5-4; J: TRBJ2-1; CDR3: ASIGGTSGSGEQF
V: TRBV15; J: TRBJ2-5; CDR3: AIRDTEETQY
V: TRBV27; J: TRBJ1-3; CDR3: ASSLQGPPGNTIY
V: TRBV10-1; J: TRBJ2-5; CDR3: ASGLAGGPQETQY
V: TRBV5-5; J: TRBJ1-1; CDR3: ASSLAQSRIGEAF
V: TRBV2; J: NA; CDR3: ASSDISGSNEQY
V: TRBV30; J: TRBJ2-1; CDR3: AWSSLTQGEQF
V: TRBV14; J: TRBJ1-2; CDR3: ASSQERGHRLGEGYT
V: TRBV6-1; J: TRBJ2-3; CDR3: ASWDSGSVTDTQY
V: TRBV11-1; J: TRBJ1-3; CDR3: ASSSSRDSGNTIY
V: TRBV7-9; J: TRBJ1-1; CDR3: ASSLGPLAEAF
V: TRBV6-4; J: TRBJ2-1; CDR3: ASSDSGRRYNEQF
V: TRBV6-5; J: TRBJ2-2; CDR3: ASKRDNTGELF
V: TRBV2; J: TRBJ1-1; CDR3: ASSEQGQGAEAF
V: TRBV11-2; J: TRBJ1-1; CDR3: ASSPPGQGNTEAF
V: TRBV4-1; J: TRBJ2-5; CDR3: ASSPYQSQETQY
V: TRBV28; J: TRBJ2-1; CDR3: ASSGPGTSDEQF
V: TRBV7-2; J: TRBJ2-7; CDR3: ASSITGYEQY
V: TRBV18; J: TRBJ2-7; CDR3: ASSPRASGRGYEQY
V: TRBV4-1; J: TRBJ2-7; CDR3: ASSQGLAGVGEQY
V: TRBV30; J: TRBJ1-4; CDR3: AWSDVGLGNEKLF
V: TRBV2; J: TRBJ1-5; CDR3: ASHPRDSNQPQH
V: TRBV29-1; J: TRBJ1-2; CDR3: SATGTGYYGYT
V: TRBV28; J: TRBJ1-5; CDR3: ASSSTSAGVGNQPQH
V: TRBV5-4; J: TRBJ2-7; CDR3: ASSFISGRAGEQY
V: TRBV7-3; J: TRBJ2-2; CDR3: ASSFALSNTGELF
V: TRBV6-1; J: TRBJ1-1; CDR3: ASSEGTGTKAF
V: TRBV7-9; J: TRBJ1-5; CDR3: ASSFGGSQPQH
V: TRBV13; J: TRBJ2-5; CDR3: ASSSPARRLTQY
V: TRBV14; J: TRBJ2-7; CDR3: ASSQYFSYEQY
V: TRBV30; J: TRBJ2-1; CDR3: AWSRREGNEQF
V: TRBV28; J: TRBJ1-1; CDR3: ASSTRTIRAF
V: TRBV10-1; J: TRBJ2-7; CDR3: ASSPSTSGISYEQY
V: TRBV7-2; J: TRBJ2-1; CDR3: ASNEPGLAGWGYNEQF
V: TRBV5-8; J: TRBJ2-7; CDR3: ASSLAGRFYEQY
V: TRBV18; J: TRBJ2-2; CDR3: ASSWISTQTGELF
V: TRBV7-2; J: TRBJ2-1; CDR3: ASSLTVGSYNEQF
V: TRBV18; J: TRBJ2-2; CDR3: ASSAPQGSTGELF
V: TRBV19; J: TRBJ1-1; CDR3: ASSDGGRTLEAF
V: TRBV5-1; J: TRBJ1-1; CDR3: ASSLWQGATEAF
V: TRBV29-1; J: TRBJ1-2; CDR3: SGQTGNYGYT